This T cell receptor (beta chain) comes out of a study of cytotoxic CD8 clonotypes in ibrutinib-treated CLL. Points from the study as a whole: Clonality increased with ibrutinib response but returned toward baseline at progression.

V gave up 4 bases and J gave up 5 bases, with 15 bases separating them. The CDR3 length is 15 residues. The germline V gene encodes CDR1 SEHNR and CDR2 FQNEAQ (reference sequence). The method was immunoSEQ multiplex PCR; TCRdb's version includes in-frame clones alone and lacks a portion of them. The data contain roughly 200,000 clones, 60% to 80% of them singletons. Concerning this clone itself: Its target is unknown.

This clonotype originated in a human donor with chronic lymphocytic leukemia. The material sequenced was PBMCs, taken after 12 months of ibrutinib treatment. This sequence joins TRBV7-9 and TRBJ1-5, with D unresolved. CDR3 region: CASSSTTGSHQPQHF. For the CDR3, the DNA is TGTGCCAGCAGCTCCACAACCGGGAGTCATCAGCCCCAGCATTTT.